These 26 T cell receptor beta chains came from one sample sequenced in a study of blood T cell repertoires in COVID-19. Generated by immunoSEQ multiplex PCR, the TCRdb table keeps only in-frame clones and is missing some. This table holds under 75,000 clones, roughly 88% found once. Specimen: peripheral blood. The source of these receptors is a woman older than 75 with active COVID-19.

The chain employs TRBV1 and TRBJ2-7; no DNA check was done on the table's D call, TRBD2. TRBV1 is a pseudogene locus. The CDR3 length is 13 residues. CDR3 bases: TGCACCAGCAGTCCGGGGGGGGGCTACGAGCAGTACTTC. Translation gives CTSSPGGGYEQYF.

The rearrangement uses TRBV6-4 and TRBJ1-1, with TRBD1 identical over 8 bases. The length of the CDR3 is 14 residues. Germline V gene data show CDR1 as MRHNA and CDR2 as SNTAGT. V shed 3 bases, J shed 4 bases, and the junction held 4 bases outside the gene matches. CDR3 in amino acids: CASSEQGDTTEAFF. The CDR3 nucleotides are TGTGCCAGCAGTGAACAGGGGGATACCACTGAAGCTTTCTTT.

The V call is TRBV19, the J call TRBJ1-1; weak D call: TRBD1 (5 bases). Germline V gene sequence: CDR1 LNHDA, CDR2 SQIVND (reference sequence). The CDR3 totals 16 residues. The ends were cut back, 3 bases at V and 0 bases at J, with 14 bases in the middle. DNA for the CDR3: TGTGCCAGTAGTATGGTAACGACAGACCTGAACACTGAAGCTTTCTTT. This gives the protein CASSMVTTDLNTEAFF.

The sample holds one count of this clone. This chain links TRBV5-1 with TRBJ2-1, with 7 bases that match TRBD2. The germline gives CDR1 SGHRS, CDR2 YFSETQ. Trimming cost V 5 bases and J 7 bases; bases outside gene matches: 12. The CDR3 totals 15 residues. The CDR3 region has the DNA TGCGCCAGCAGTACAGAACCGGGACTAAGTAATGAGCAGTTCTTC. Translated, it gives CASSTEPGLSNEQFF.

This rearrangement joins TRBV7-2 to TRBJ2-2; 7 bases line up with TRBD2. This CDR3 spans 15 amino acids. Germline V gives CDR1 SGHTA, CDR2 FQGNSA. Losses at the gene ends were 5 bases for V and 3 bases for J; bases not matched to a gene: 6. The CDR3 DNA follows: TGTGCCAGCAGCCAAGGGACTACCTACACCGGGGAGCTGTTTTTT. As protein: CASSQGTTYTGELFF.

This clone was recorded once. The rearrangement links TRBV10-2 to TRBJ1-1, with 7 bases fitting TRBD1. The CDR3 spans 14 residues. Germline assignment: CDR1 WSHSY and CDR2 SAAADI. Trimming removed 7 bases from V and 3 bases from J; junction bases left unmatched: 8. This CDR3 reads CASNLDREYTEAFF. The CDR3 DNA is TGCGCCAGCAATTTAGACAGGGAGTACACTGAAGCTTTCTTT.

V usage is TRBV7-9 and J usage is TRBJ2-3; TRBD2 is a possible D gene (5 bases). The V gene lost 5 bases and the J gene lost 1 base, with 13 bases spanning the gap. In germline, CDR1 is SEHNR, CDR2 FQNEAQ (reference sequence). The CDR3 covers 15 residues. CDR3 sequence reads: CASSTRDSGTDTQYF. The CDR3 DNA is TGTGCCAGCAGCACTCGGGATAGCGGCACAGATACGCAGTATTTT.

CDR3 protein: CASSVGSQGTDTQYF. DNA of the CDR3: TGTGCCAGCAGCGTAGGGTCTCAGGGCACAGATACGCAGTATTTT. The chain uses TRBV9 and TRBJ2-3; D is unclear. Germline values: CDR1 SGDLS, CDR2 YYNGEE. Deletions cut 0 bases from V and 1 base from J, with 9 bases between. This CDR3 spans 15 amino acids.

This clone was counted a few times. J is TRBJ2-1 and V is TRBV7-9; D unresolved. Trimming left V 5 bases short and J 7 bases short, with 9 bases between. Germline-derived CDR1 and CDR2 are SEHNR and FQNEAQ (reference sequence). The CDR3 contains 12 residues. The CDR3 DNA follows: TGTGCCAGCAGCCTGTCTTTGAATGAGCAGTTCTTC. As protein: CASSLSLNEQFF.

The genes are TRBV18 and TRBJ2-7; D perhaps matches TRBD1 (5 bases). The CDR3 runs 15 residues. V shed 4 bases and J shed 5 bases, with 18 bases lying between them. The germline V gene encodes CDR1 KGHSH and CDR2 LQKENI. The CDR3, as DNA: TGTGCCAGCTCACTTGTCGCAGGGCTTGACAACGAGCAGTACTTC. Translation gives CASSLVAGLDNEQYF.

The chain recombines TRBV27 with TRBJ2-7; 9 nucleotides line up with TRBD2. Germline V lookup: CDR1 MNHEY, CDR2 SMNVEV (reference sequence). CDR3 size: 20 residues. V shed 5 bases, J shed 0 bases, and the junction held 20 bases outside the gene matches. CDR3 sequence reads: CASSLRAGGRSAGDSYEQYF. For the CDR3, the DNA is TGTGCCAGCAGTCTGAGAGCGGGGGGCCGCTCGGCGGGAGACTCCTACGAGCAGTACTTC.

Here the CDR3 reads CASSLGLAFTDTQYF. The CDR3 nucleotides are TGTGCCAGCAGCTTGGGACTAGCGTTTACAGATACGCAGTATTTT. V gene TRBV7-3 combines with J gene TRBJ2-3; 10 positions match TRBD2. Germline CDR1 and CDR2: SGHTA and FQGTGA. The CDR3 sequence is 15 residues long. With V trimmed by 3 bases and J by 3 bases, 3 bases remained unmatched.

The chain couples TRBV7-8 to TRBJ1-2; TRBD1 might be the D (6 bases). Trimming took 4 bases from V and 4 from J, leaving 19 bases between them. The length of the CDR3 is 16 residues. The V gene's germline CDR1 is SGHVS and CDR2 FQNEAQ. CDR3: CASSSDQGRTAYGYTF. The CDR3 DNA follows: TGTGCCAGCAGCTCCGATCAGGGGCGCACGGCCTATGGCTACACCTTC.

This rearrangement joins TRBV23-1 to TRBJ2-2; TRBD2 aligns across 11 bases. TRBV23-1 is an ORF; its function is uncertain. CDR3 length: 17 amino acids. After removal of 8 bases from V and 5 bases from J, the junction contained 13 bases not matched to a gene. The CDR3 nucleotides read TGCGCCAGCTGGCACGGACTAGCGGGTGGCGGGACCGGGGAGCTGTTTTTT. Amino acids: CASWHGLAGGGTGELFF.

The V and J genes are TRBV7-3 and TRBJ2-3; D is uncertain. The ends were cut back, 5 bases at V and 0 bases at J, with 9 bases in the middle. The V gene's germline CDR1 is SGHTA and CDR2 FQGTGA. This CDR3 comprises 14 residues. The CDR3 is CASSRGASTDTQYF. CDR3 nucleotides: TGTGCCAGCAGCCGCGGCGCTAGCACAGATACGCAGTATTTT.

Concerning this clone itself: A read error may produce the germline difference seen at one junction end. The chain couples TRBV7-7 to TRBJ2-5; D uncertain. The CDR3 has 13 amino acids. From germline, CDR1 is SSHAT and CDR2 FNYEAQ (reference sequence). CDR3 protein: CASSLVLLGTQYF. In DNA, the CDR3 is TGTGCTAGCAGCTTAGTACTCCTCGGGACCCAGTACTTC. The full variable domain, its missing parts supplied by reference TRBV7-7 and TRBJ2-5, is GAGVSQSPRYKVTKRGQDVTLRCDPISSHATLYWYQQALGQGPEFLTYFNYEAQPDKSGLPSDRFSAERPEGSISTLTIQRTEQRDSAMYRCASSLVLLGTQYFGPGTRLLVL.

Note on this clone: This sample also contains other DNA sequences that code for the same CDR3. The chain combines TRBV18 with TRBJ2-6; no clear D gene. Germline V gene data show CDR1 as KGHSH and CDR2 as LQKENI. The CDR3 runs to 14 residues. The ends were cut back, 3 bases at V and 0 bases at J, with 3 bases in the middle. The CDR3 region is CASSPSSGANVLTF. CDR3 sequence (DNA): TGTGCCAGCTCACCGAGCTCTGGGGCCAACGTCCTGACTTTC.

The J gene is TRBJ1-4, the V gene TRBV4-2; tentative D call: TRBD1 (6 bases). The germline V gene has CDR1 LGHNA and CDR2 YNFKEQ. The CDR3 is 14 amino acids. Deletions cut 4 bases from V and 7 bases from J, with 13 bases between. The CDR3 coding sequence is TGTGCCAGCAGCCCCACAGGGATCCTTGAAAAACTGTTTTTT. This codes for CASSPTGILEKLFF.

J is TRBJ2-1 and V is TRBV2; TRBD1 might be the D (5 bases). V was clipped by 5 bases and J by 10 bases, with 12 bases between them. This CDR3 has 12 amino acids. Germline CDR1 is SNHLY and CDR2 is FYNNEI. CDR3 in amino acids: CASSSRAYEQFF. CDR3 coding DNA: TGTGCCAGCAGTTCCAGGGCGTACGAGCAGTTCTTC.

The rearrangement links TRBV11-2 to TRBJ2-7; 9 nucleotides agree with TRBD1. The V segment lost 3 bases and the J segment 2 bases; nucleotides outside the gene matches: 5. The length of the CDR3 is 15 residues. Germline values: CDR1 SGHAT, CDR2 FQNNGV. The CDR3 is CASSFSTGGAYEQYF. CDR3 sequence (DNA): TGTGCCAGCAGCTTCAGTACAGGGGGCGCCTACGAGCAGTACTTC.

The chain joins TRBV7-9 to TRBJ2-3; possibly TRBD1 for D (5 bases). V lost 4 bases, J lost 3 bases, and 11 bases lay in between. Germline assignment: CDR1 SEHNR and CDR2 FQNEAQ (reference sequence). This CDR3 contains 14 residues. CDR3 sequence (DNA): TGTGCCAGCAGCTCCTTGGGGCTAACAGATACGCAGTATTTT. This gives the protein CASSSLGLTDTQYF. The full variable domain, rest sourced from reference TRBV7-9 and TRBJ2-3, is DTGVSQNPRHKITKRGQNVTFRCDPISEHNRLYWYRQTLGQGPEFLTYFQNEAQLEKSRLLSDRFSAERPKGSFSTLEIQRTEQGDSAMYLCASSSLGLTDTQYFGPGTRLTVL.

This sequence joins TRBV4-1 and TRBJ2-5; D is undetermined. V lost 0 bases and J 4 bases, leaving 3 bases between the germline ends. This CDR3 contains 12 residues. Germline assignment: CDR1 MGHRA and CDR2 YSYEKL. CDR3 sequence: CASSQDRETQYF. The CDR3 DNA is TGCGCCAGCAGCCAAGACCGAGAGACCCAGTACTTC.

The CDR3 coding sequence is TGCGCCAGCAGACTAGGTGAGACCCAGTACTTC. Translating gives CASRLGETQYF. This chain connects TRBV5-1 to TRBJ2-5; a possible D gene is TRBD2 (5 bases). Between the trimmed V and J ends, which lost 5 bases and 5 bases, there was a span of 7 bases. The CDR3 extends over 11 amino acids. Germline loops: CDR1 SGHRS, CDR2 YFSETQ.

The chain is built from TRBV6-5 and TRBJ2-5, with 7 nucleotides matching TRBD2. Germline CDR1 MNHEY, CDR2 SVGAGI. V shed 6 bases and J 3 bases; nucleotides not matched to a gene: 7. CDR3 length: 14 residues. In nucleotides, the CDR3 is TGTGCCAGCAGACGCTTCGGACTAGAAGAGACCCAGTACTTC. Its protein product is CASRRFGLEETQYF.

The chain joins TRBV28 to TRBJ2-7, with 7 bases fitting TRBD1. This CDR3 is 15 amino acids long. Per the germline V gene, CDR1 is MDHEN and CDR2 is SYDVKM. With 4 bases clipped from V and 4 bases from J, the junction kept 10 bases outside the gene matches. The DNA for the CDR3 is TGTGCCAGCAGTTCGCACCGGGACAGAGTTTACGAGCAGTACTTC. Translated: CASSSHRDRVYEQYF.

CDR3 protein: CSVVEAGGTDTQYF. The CDR3 bases are TGCAGCGTTGTAGAAGCGGGGGGCACAGATACGCAGTATTTT. The chain carries TRBV29-1 and TRBJ2-3; 8 positions match TRBD2. The CDR3 has 14 amino acids. The V segment lost 4 bases and the J segment 1 base; nucleotides outside the gene matches: 4. Germline values: CDR1 SQVTM, CDR2 ANQGSEA.